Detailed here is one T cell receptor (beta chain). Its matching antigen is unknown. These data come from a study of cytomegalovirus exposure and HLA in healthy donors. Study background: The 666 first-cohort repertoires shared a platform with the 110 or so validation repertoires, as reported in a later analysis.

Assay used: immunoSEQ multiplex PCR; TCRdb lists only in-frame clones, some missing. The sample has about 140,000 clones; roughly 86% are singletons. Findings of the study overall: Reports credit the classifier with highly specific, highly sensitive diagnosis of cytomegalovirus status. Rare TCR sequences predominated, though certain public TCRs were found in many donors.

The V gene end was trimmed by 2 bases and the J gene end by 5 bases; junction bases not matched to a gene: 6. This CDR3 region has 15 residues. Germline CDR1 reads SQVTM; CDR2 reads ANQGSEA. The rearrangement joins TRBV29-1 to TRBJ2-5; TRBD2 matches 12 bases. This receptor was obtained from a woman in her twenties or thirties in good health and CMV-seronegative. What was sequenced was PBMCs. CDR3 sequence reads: CSVELAGGPWETQYF. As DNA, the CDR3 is TGCAGCGTTGAACTAGCGGGGGGGCCCTGGGAGACCCAGTACTTC.